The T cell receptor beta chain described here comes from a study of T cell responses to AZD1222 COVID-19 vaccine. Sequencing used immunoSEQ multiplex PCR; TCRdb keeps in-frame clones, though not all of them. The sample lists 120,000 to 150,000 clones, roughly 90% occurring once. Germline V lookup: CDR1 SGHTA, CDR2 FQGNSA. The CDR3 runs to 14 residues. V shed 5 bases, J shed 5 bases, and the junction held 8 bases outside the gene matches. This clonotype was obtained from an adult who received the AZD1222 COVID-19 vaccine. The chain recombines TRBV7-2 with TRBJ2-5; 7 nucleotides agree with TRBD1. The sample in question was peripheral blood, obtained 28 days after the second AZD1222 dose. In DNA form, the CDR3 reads TGTGCCAGCAGCCCGAGTAGGGGGCACGAGACCCAGTACTTC. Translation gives CASSPSRGHETQYF.